These 25 T cell receptor beta chains share one sample of origin, sequenced in a study of blood T cell repertoires in COVID-19. Here immunoSEQ multiplex PCR was the method, and the copy in TCRdb shows in-frame clones only, minus some. The sample shows 150,000 to 200,000 clones, approximately 90% of them seen only once. The sample was peripheral blood. The origin of the receptors is a man aged 18 to 30 who had recovered from COVID-19.

This chain connects TRBV7-2 to TRBJ1-1, with 7 bases identical to TRBD1. Trimming cost V 8 bases and J 8 bases; bases outside gene matches: 11. Germline assignment: CDR1 SGHTA and CDR2 FQGNSA. This CDR3 is 13 amino acids long. CDR3: CASARRDSLEAFF. The DNA for the CDR3 is TGTGCCAGCGCAAGAAGGGACAGCTTAGAAGCTTTCTTT. Using reference TRBV7-2 and TRBJ1-1 for the parts outside the CDR3, the full variable domain is GAGVSQSPSNKVTEKGKDVELRCDPISGHTALYWYRQSLGQGLEFLIYFQGNSAPDKSGLPSDRFSAERTGGSVSTLTIQRTQQEDSAVYLCASARRDSLEAFFGQGTRLTVV.

CDR3 sequence: CASSSPSTDTQYF. The CDR3 DNA is TGTGCCAGCAGCTCTCCTAGCACAGATACGCAGTATTTT. The chain recombines TRBV7-2 with TRBJ2-3; D remains unclear. The germline V gene has CDR1 SGHTA and CDR2 FQGNSA. The V end was cut by 4 bases, the J end by 0 bases, with 5 bases between. The CDR3 is made up of 13 amino acids.

The rearrangement links TRBV24-1 to TRBJ1-4; 8 bases are shared with TRBD1. The J segment lost 8 bases and the V segment lost 2 bases, leaving 21 bases of the junction unmatched. The germline gives CDR1 KGHDR, CDR2 SFDVKD. The CDR3 sequence is 20 residues long. The CDR3 coding sequence is TGTGCCACCAGTGATTCCATTGGACAGGGATTGGGGATTTTTCGCGAAAAACTGTTTTTT. It translates to CATSDSIGQGLGIFREKLFF.

The rearrangement joins TRBV12-3 or TRBV12-4 to TRBJ1-1, with D possibly TRBD1 on 5 matching bases. Between the trimmed V and J ends, which lost 6 bases and 7 bases, there was a span of 12 bases. There are 12 residues in the CDR3. The CDR3 sequence is CASRAGPGEAFF. In DNA form, the CDR3 reads TGTGCCAGCAGAGCAGGGCCCGGTGAAGCTTTCTTT.

This chain links TRBV7-2 with TRBJ2-7; weak D call: TRBD2 (6 bases). V shed 5 bases and J shed 1 base, with 12 bases lying between them. CDR1 and CDR2 from the germline V gene are SGHTA and FQGNSA. The CDR3 contains 14 residues. This chain's CDR3 is CASSLGGKSYEQYF. The CDR3 DNA is TGTGCCAGCAGCCTAGGCGGGAAATCCTACGAGCAGTACTTC.

DNA for the CDR3: TGTGCCAGCAGTTTTTTTCAGGGGGACTACGAGCAGTACTTC. It codes for CASSFFQGDYEQYF. The chain couples TRBV28 to TRBJ2-7, with 7 bases matching TRBD1. This CDR3 comprises 14 residues. Looked up from germline, CDR1 is MDHEN and CDR2 is SYDVKM. V lost 3 bases, J lost 3 bases, and 5 bases stayed unmatched.

The chain is built from TRBV24-1 and TRBJ2-5; TRBD2 might be the D (6 bases). V dropped 1 base and J dropped 5 bases, with 13 bases sitting between them. Per the germline V gene, CDR1 is KGHDR and CDR2 is SFDVKD. The CDR3 loop spans 15 amino acids. CDR3 amino acids: CATSDLNGSWETQYF. The CDR3 DNA reads TGTGCCACCAGTGATTTAAACGGGAGTTGGGAGACCCAGTACTTC.

The chain employs TRBV27 and TRBJ2-7; TRBD1 is a possible D gene (6 bases). V lost 7 bases to trimming and J lost 6 bases, with 10 bases between them. The CDR3 loop spans 11 amino acids. Germline V lookup: CDR1 MNHEY, CDR2 SMNVEV (reference sequence). Here the CDR3 reads CASTLGGEQYF. The CDR3 DNA is TGTGCCAGCACTCTAGGGGGCGAGCAGTACTTC.

The chain joins TRBV10-3 to TRBJ1-3, with D perhaps TRBD1 (6 bases). The CDR3 runs to 16 residues. Germline lookup yields CDR1 ENHRY and CDR2 SYGVKD. With 0 bases removed from V and 0 bases from J, the gap between germline ends came to 9 bases. The CDR3 reads CAISESRTASGNTIYF. CDR3 sequence (DNA): TGTGCCATCAGTGAGTCGAGGACAGCCTCTGGAAACACCATATATTTT.

This clone was counted a single time. The genes are TRBV5-4 and TRBJ2-7; D might be TRBD2 (7 bases). This CDR3 spans 16 amino acids. In germline, CDR1 is SGHNT, CDR2 YYREEE (reference sequence). Trimming took off 4 bases at V and 6 bases at J, with 23 bases between the two ends. In DNA form, the CDR3 reads TGTGCCAGCAGCCAGAGGCCCGGGGGGCCGCTGGGCGAGCAGTACTTC. Residues: CASSQRPGGPLGEQYF.

This clone came up a few times. The chain couples TRBV3-1 (or the pseudogene TRBV3-2) to TRBJ2-3; 7 nucleotides line up with TRBD2. This CDR3 spans 16 amino acids. The J segment lost 5 bases and the V segment lost 4 bases, leaving 12 bases of the junction unmatched. Germline V gene lookup returns CDR1 LGHDT and CDR2 YNNKEL (reference sequence). Written as DNA, the CDR3 is TGTGCCAGCAGCCCAAGCGGCGGGAGATTACGAGATACGCAGTATTTT. The encoded protein is CASSPSGGRLRDTQYF.

CDR3 nucleotides: TGTGCCAGCAGCCAAGATACAGGGTTCGGAACAGATACGCAGTATTTT. Encoded protein: CASSQDTGFGTDTQYF. This chain links TRBV4-2 with TRBJ2-3; D perhaps matches TRBD1 (6 bases). The CDR3 sequence is 16 residues long. Germline CDR1 LGHNA, CDR2 YNFKEQ. V lost 0 bases, J lost 3 bases, and 13 bases lay in between.

This chain links TRBV28 with TRBJ1-1; D is unresolved. CDR1 is MDHEN, CDR2 SYDVKM, per germline. The CDR3 totals 14 residues. V lost 3 bases, J lost 4 bases, and 12 bases lay in between. The CDR3 loop reads CASSFLGEGTEAFF. CDR3 DNA: TGTGCCAGCAGTTTCCTCGGGGAGGGCACTGAAGCTTTCTTT.

The chain has TRBV15 and TRBJ1-1; possibly TRBD1 for D (5 bases). Between the trimmed V and J ends, which lost 1 base and 0 bases, there was a span of 6 bases. CDR1 and CDR2 (germline): LNHNV, YYDKDF (reference sequence). The CDR3 spans 14 residues. CDR3 protein: CATSRVQVNTEAFF. CDR3 sequence (DNA): TGTGCCACCAGCAGAGTACAGGTGAACACTGAAGCTTTCTTT.

The gene calls are TRBV13 and TRBJ2-2, with 7 bases lining up with TRBD1. The V segment lost 8 bases and the J segment 2 bases; nucleotides outside the gene matches: 5. CDR3 length: 14 residues. CDR1 is PRHDT, CDR2 FYEKMQ, per germline (reference sequence). DNA for the CDR3: TGTGCCAGCGGACGACAGGGTAACACCGGGGAGCTGTTTTTT. Its protein is CASGRQGNTGELFF.

This chain connects TRBV19 to TRBJ2-5; the D gene is possibly TRBD1 (6 bases). This CDR3 comprises 17 residues. From germline, CDR1 is LNHDA and CDR2 SQIVND (reference sequence). V lost 3 bases to trimming and J lost 1 base, with 18 bases between them. CDR3 sequence reads: CASSIRQARVLQETQYF. CDR3 nucleotides: TGTGCCAGTAGTATCCGACAGGCCCGCGTACTCCAAGAGACCCAGTACTTC.

This clone was observed once. CDR3 DNA: TGTGCCAGCAGTGTTGCGGTAGCCTACAATGAGCAGTTCTTC. Translated, it gives CASSVAVAYNEQFF. The V call is TRBV27, the J call TRBJ2-1; D gene uncertain. Germline CDR1 MNHEY, CDR2 SMNVEV (reference sequence). Trimming removed 5 bases at V and 2 bases at J, with 10 bases between. The CDR3 totals 14 residues.

The J gene is TRBJ2-7, the V gene TRBV4-1; the D gene is possibly TRBD2 (5 bases). CDR1 and CDR2 from the germline V gene are MGHRA and YSYEKL. The CDR3 consists of 18 residues. Trimming stripped 4 bases from V and 3 bases from J, with 25 bases between. The CDR3, as DNA: TGCGCCAGCAGCCCGGTAGATTTTGGTGGAGGCACTTTCTACGAGCAGTACTTC. Its translation: CASSPVDFGGGTFYEQYF.

CDR3 amino acids: CSVDGRSSYNEQFF. In DNA form, the CDR3 reads TGCAGCGTAGATGGGAGGAGCTCCTACAATGAGCAGTTCTTC. The V and J genes are TRBV29-1 and TRBJ2-1; a weak D match, TRBD2 (6 bases). The CDR3 is made up of 14 amino acids. Trimming stripped 6 bases from V and 0 bases from J, with 12 bases between. The germline V gene encodes CDR1 SQVTM and CDR2 ANQGSEA.

DNA of the CDR3: TGTGCCATCACTAAGGACAGGGAAGAAGGCTACACCTTC. Its translation: CAITKDREEGYTF. V gene TRBV10-3 combines with J gene TRBJ1-2; 8 nucleotides line up with TRBD1. Germline-derived CDR1 and CDR2 are ENHRY and SYGVKD. The CDR3 contains 13 residues. V dropped 7 bases and J dropped 8; count of bases not matched to a gene: 9.

The chain uses TRBV5-6 and TRBJ2-5, with 9 bases that match TRBD2. CDR3 length: 13 residues. Germline-derived CDR1 and CDR2 are SGHDT and YYEEEE. V lost 7 bases and J lost 3; bases outside the gene matches: 4. The CDR3 loop is CASGLAGEETQYF. CDR3 coding DNA: TGTGCCAGCGGATTAGCGGGGGAAGAGACCCAGTACTTC.

This chain links TRBV28 with TRBJ1-2; D might be TRBD1 (5 bases). In germline, CDR1 is MDHEN, CDR2 SYDVKM. The V end lost 2 bases, the J end lost 8 bases, and 9 bases lay between the germline ends. This CDR3 has 12 amino acids. CDR3 DNA sequence: TGTGCCAGCAGTTTAGGGGGGGAGGGCTACACCTTC. It specifies CASSLGGEGYTF.

This clone has only a few counts. The V gene is TRBV2, the J gene TRBJ1-6; TRBD1 aligns across 7 bases. Germline trimming cut 5 bases from V and 9 bases from J; bases unmatched to any gene: 7. Germline assignment: CDR1 SNHLY and CDR2 FYNNEI. The CDR3 loop spans 14 amino acids. CDR3 sequence: CASSSDRAGSPLHF. The CDR3 nucleotides are TGTGCCAGCAGTTCCGACAGGGCTGGTTCACCCCTCCACTTT.

The chain combines TRBV19 with TRBJ2-5; D is possibly TRBD2 (6 bases). The CDR3 covers 14 residues. CDR1 and CDR2 (germline): LNHDA, SQIVND (reference sequence). Trimming removed 4 bases at V and 4 bases at J, with 13 bases between. CDR3 loop: CASSSGAGGETQYF. The CDR3 DNA sequence: TGTGCCAGTAGTAGCGGGGCCGGAGGAGAGACCCAGTACTTC. Complete variable domain (other parts from reference TRBV19 and TRBJ2-5): DGGITQSPKYLFRKEGQNVTLSCEQNLNHDAMYWYRQDPGQGLRLIYYSQIVNDFQKGDIAEGYSVSREKKESFPLTVTSAQKNPTAFYLCASSSGAGGETQYFGPGTRLLVL.

The rearrangement uses TRBV7-9 and TRBJ1-2; no definite D call. This CDR3 contains 13 residues. Trimming took off 0 bases at V and 1 base at J, with 3 bases between the two ends. The V gene's germline CDR1 is SEHNR and CDR2 FQNEAQ (reference sequence). The CDR3 region has the DNA TGTGCCAGCAGCTTAGCCAATAACTATGGCTACACCTTC. It specifies CASSLANNYGYTF. Full variable domain (missing parts from reference TRBV7-9 and TRBJ1-2): DTGVSQNPRHKITKRGQNVTFRCDPISEHNRLYWYRQTLGQGPEFLTYFQNEAQLEKSRLLSDRFSAERPKGSFSTLEIQRTEQGDSAMYLCASSLANNYGYTFGSGTRLTVV.